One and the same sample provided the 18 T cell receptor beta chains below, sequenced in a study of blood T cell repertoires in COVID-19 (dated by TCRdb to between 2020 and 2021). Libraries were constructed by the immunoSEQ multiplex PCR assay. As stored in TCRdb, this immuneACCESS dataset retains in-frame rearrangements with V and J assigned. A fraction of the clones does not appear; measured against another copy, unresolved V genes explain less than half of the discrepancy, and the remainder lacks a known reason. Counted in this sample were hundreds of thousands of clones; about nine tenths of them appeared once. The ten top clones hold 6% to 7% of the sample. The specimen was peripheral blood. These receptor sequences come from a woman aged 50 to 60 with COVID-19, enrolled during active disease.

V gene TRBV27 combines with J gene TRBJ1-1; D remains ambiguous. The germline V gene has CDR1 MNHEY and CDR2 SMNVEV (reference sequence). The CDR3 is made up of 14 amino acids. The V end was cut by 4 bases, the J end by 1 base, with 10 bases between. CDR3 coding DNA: TGTGCCAGCAGTTCACAGATAGGGAACACTGAAGCTTTCTTT. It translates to CASSSQIGNTEAFF.

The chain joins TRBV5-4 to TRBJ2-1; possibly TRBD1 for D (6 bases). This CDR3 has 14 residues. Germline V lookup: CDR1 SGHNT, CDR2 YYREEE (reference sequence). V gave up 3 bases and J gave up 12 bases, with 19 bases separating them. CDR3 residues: CASSSGTSPNLQFF. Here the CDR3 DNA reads TGTGCCAGCAGCTCGGGGACATCCCCAAATCTGCAGTTCTTC. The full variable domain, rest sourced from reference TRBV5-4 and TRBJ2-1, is ETGVTQSPTHLIKTRGQQVTLRCSSQSGHNTVSWYQQALGQGPQFIFQYYREEENGRGNFPPRFSGLQFPNYSSELNVNALELDDSALYLCASSSGTSPNLQFFGPGTRLTVL.

The CDR3 is CASSSPGQGVDEQYF. For the CDR3, the DNA is TGTGCCAGCAGCAGTCCGGGACAGGGTGTGGACGAGCAGTACTTC. The chain joins TRBV3-1 (or the pseudogene TRBV3-2) to TRBJ2-7; 9 bases are a match to TRBD1. From germline, CDR1 is LGHDT and CDR2 YNNKEL (reference sequence). The trim removed 5 bases at V and 5 bases at J, leaving 10 bases unmatched. This CDR3 contains 15 residues.

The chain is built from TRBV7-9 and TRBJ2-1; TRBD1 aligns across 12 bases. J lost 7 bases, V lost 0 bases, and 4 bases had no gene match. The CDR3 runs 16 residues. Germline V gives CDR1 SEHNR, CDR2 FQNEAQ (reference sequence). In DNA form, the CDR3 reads TGTGCCAGCAGCTTAGCTTGGGACAGGGGGCTGAATGAGCAGTTCTTC. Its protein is CASSLAWDRGLNEQFF.

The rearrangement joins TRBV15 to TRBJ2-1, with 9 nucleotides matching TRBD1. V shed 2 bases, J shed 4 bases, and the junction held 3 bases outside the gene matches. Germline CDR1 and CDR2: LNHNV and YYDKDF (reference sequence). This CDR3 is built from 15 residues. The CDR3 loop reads CATSRSGTGYNEQFF. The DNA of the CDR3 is TGTGCCACCAGCAGATCCGGGACAGGGTACAATGAGCAGTTCTTC.

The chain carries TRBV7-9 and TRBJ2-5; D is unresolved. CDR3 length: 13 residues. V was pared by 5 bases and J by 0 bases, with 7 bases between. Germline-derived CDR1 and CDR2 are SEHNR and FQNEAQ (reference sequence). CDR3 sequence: CASSPVNQETQYF. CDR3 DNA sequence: TGTGCCAGCAGCCCGGTGAACCAAGAGACCCAGTACTTC.

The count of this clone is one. CDR3 DNA sequence: TGTGCCAGCACCTTGGGTGGCCGGGGGGTGGACGGGGAGACCCAGTACTTC. This sequence encodes CASTLGGRGVDGETQYF. The chain is built from TRBV27 and TRBJ2-5; 7 nucleotides align to TRBD2. This CDR3 comprises 17 residues. Looked up from germline, CDR1 is MNHEY and CDR2 is SMNVEV (reference sequence). The trim removed 7 bases at V and 5 bases at J, leaving 19 bases unmatched.

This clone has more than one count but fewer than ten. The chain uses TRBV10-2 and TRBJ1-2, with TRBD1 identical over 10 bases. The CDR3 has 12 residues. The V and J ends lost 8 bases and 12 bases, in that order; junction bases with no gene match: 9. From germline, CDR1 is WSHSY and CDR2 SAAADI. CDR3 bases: TGCGCCAGCGGAGAGGGACAGGGGACCGACACCTTC. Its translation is CASGEGQGTDTF.

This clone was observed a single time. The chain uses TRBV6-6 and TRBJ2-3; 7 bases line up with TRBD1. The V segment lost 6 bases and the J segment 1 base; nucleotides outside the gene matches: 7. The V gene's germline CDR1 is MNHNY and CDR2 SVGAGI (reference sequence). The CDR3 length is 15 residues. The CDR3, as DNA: TGTGCCAGCAGACAGACAGGGTCCGGCACAGATACGCAGTATTTT. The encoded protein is CASRQTGSGTDTQYF.

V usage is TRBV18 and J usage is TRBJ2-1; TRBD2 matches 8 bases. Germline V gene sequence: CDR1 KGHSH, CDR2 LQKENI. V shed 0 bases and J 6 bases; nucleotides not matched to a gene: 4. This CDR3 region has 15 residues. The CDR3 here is CASSPPAGAVNEQFF. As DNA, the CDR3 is TGTGCCAGCTCACCACCAGCGGGAGCAGTCAATGAGCAGTTCTTC. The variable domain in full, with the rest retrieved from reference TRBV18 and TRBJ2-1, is NAGVMQNPRHLVRRRGQEARLRCSPMKGHSHVYWYRQLPEEGLKFMVYLQKENIIDESGMPKERFSAEFPKEGPSILRIQQVVRGDSAAYFCASSPPAGAVNEQFFGPGTRLTVL.

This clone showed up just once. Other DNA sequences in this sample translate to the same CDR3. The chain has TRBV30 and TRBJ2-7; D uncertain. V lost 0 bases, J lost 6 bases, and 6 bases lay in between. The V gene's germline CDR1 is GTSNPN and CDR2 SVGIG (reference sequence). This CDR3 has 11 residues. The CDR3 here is CAWSVGREQYF. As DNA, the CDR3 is TGTGCCTGGAGTGTCGGTCGCGAGCAGTACTTC.

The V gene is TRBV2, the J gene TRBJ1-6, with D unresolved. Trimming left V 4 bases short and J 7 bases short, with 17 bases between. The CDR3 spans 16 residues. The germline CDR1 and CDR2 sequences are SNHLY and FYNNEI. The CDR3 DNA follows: TGTGCCAGCAGTGCAAATTTAATAGGAGGAAATTCACCCCTCCACTTT. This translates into CASSANLIGGNSPLHF. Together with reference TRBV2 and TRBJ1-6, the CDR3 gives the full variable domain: EPEVTQTPSHQVTQMGQEVILRCVPISNHLYFYWYRQILGQKVEFLVSFYNNEISEKSEIFDDQFSVERPDGSNFTLKIRSTKLEDSAMYFCASSANLIGGNSPLHFGNGTRLTVT.

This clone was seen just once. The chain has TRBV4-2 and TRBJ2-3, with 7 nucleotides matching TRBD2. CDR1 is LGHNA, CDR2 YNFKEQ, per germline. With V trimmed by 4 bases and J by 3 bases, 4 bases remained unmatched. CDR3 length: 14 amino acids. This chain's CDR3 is CASSPGLVTDTQYF. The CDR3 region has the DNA TGTGCCAGCAGCCCCGGACTAGTTACAGATACGCAGTATTTT.

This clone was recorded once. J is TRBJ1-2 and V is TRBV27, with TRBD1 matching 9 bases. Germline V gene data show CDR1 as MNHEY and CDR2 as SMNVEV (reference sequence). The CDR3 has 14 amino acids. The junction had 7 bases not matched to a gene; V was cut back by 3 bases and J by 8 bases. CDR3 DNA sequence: TGTGCCAGCAGTTTCGCCGGGACAGGGATCGGCTACACCTTC. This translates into CASSFAGTGIGYTF.

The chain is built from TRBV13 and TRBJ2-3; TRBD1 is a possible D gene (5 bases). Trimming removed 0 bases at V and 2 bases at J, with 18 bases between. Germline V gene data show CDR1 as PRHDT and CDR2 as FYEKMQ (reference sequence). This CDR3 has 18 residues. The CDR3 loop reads CASSLGGALVPPTDTQYF. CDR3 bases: TGTGCCAGCAGCTTAGGAGGGGCGTTGGTTCCTCCCACAGATACGCAGTATTTT.

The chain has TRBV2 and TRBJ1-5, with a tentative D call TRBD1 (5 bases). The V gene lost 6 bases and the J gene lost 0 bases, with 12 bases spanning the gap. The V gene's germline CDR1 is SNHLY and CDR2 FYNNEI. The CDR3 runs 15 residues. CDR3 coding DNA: TGTGCCAGCAGCTTGACAGAAAATAGCAATCAGCCCCAGCATTTT. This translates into CASSLTENSNQPQHF.

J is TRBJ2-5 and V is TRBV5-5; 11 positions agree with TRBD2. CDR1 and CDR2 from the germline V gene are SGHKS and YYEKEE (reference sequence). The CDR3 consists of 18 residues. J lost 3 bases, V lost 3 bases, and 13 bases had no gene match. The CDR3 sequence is CASSSGTSGIQLEETQYF. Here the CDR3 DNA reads TGTGCCAGCAGCTCCGGGACTAGCGGCATTCAACTCGAAGAGACCCAGTACTTC.

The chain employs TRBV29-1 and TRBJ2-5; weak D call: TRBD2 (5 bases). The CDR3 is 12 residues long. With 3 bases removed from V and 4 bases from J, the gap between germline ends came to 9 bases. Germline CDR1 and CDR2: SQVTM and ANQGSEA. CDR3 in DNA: TGCAGCGTTGATCGGGGTGGAGAGACCCAGTACTTC. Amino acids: CSVDRGGETQYF.